This T cell receptor (beta chain) originates from a study of blood T cells in healthy people across ages. Regarding the study as a whole: The long-lived group displayed more naive CD4+ cells, plus higher diversity, than the aged donors did. Lack of knowledge of donor CMV status possibly confounded expanded clonotype changes.

Concerning this clonotype itself: The antigen is unknown.

A second PCR, run for roughly 7 to 12 cycles, used a sample-barcoded 5' primer plus a J-beta primer mix. Per sample, CDR3-containing paired-end reads numbered at least 2.5 million. TCRdb re-derived calls from the 5' RACE reads in MiXCR, one entry per CDR3 protein. In the table there are about 590,000 distinct CDR3 sequences, about 30% of which are singletons. V was pared by 6 bases and J by 4 bases, with 17 bases between. The CDR3 loop spans 15 amino acids. Isolation of PBMCs gave at least 6 million cells per sample. The V call is TRBV12-3 or TRBV12-4, the J call TRBJ2-3; possible D gene TRBD2, 5 bases. Source material: blood. The TCR originated in a woman of 80 years or more in good health. CDR3 sequence reads: CASSLRRVGADTQYF. The CDR3 DNA reads as TGTGCCAGCAGCCTTCGGAGAGTGGGAGCAGATACGCAGTATTTT.